This T cell receptor beta chain was obtained from a study of T cells in localized non-small cell lung cancer. V lost 5 bases and J lost 6; bases outside the gene matches: 7. Germline CDR1 SGHRS, CDR2 YFSETQ. This CDR3 has 15 amino acids. Some clones are missing from TCRdb's copy, which holds only in-frame ones; the method was immunoSEQ multiplex PCR. The sample has roughly 33,000 clones, roughly 90% seen once. This sequence originates from a man between 40 and 70 years old with stage I lung adenocarcinoma. This sequence joins TRBV5-1 and TRBJ2-2, with 10 bases identical to TRBD1. The specimen comprised peripheral blood, sampled before any cancer treatment. DNA for the CDR3: TGCGCCAGCAGTGTGACAGGGGGCGCCCCCGGGGAGCTGTTTTTT. It encodes CASSVTGGAPGELFF.